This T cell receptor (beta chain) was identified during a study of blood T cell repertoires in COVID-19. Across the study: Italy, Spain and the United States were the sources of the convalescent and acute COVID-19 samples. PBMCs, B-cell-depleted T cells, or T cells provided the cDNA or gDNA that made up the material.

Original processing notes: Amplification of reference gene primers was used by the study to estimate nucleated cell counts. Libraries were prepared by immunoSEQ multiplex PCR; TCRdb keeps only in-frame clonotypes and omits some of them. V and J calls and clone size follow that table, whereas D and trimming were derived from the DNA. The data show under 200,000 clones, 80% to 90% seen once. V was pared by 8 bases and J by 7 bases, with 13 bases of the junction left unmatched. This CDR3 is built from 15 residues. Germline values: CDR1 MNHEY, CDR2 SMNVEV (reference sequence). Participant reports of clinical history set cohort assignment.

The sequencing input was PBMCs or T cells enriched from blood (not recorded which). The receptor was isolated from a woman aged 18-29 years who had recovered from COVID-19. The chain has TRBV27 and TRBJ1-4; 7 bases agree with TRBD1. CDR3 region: CASPPGGDGGEKLFF. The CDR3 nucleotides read TGTGCCAGCCCCCCAGGGGGAGATGGTGGTGAAAAACTGTTTTTT.